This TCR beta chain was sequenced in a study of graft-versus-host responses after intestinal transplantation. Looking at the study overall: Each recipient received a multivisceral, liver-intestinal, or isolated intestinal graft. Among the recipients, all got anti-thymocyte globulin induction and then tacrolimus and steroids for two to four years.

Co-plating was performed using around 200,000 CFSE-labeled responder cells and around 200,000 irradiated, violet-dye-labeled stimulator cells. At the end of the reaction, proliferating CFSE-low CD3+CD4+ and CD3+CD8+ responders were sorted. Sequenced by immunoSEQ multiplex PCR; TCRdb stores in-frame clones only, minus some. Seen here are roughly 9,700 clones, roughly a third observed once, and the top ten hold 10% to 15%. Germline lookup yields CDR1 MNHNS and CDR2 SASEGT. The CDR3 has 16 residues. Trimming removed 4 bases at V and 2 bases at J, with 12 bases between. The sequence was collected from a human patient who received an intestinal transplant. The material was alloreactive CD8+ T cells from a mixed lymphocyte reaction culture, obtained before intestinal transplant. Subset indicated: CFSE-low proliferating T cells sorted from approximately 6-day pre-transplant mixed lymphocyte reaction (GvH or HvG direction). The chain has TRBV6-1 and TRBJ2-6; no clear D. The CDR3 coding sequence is TGTGCCAGCAGTGCCGTAATCTGGCCTGGGGCCAACGTCCTGACTTTC. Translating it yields CASSAVIWPGANVLTF.